The subject of this entry is one T cell receptor (beta chain). The sample originates from a study of response to subunit inactivated influenza vaccine. MiXCR, run by TCRdb on the RT-PCR reads, gives a single entry per CDR3 protein. The repertoire consists of hundreds of thousands of distinct CDR3 sequences, with under 15% occurring once and the leading ten covering 13%. This TCR came from a man in his fifties or sixties who received an inactivated influenza vaccine. The source was PBMCs from blood, collected 35 to 45 days after vaccination.

The CDR3 sequence: CASSLMGQKINEQFF. The CDR3 nucleotides are TGTGCCAGCAGCTTAATGGGACAGAAAATCAATGAGCAGTTCTTC. The V and J genes are TRBV7-8 and TRBJ2-1; 7 bases are a match to TRBD1. The CDR3 length is 15 residues. Looked up from germline, CDR1 is SGHVS and CDR2 is FQNEAQ. V dropped 2 bases and J dropped 6; count of bases not matched to a gene: 7.